This TCR beta chain was identified during a study of early T cells in non-severe SARS-CoV-2 infection. The wider study: Whole-blood bulk RNA, unsorted, was sequenced, and chains were unpaired. Whole-study results and caveats: Missing private and CD4 specificities, VDJdb matching favored anti-spike CD8 responses.

Germline V gene lookup returns CDR1 KGHSH and CDR2 LQKENI. The V gene end was trimmed by 3 bases and the J gene end by 2 bases; junction bases not matched to a gene: 3. CDR3 length: 14 residues. Unique molecular identifiers were added to individual cDNA molecules. TCRdb independently ran MiXCR on the 5' RACE reads; one entry per CDR3 protein. The sample includes approximately 71,000 distinct CDR3 sequences, approximately 11% of them seen just once. Worth noting for this clonotype: Antigen unknown.

This sequence originates from an adult who was a healthcare worker with PCR-confirmed SARS-CoV-2 infection or an uninfected control (not recorded which). The specimen sequenced was whole blood. The chain links TRBV18 to TRBJ2-5, with 7 bases aligning to TRBD1. The CDR3 reads CASSPRQGQETQYF. The CDR3 coding sequence is TGTGCCAGCTCACCCCGACAGGGACAAGAGACCCAGTACTTC.